Listed here is a single T cell receptor beta chain. What antigen it recognizes has not been identified. No base-level quality is on record; no much larger clone is a single base apart. The germline V gene gives CDR1 as KGHSH and CDR2 as LQKENI. From cysteine to phenylalanine, the CDR3 is 15 amino acids long. Only the CDR3 portion is preserved as DNA: 45 bases, with reading frame beginning at the first base. Trimming at the junction amounts to 5 bases on V and 0 bases on J, and the germline ends lie 11 bases apart. This sample was taken from a study of shared clonotypes between healthy human individuals (TCRdb year 2020). Study-level background: A couple of women and a few men aged 18 to 49 years were included in the cohort. For each donor, three plates each were used for CD4 naive and CD4 memory, two plates were used for CD8 naive, and one plate was used for CD8 memory. To estimate repertoire size and how much clonotype sharing occurs between individuals, the study deeply sequenced the blood TCR repertoires of roughly 5 healthy adults. Libraries were prepared and TCR repertoires were sequenced by different laboratories using diverse techniques, in order to increase sequencing depth and limit assay-specific biases. Each donor's leukapheresis produced roughly between roughly 0.85 and 9.5 billion PBMCs. Results and caveats for the whole study, not just this receptor: When a few donors were compared, the shared fraction of clonotypes was approximately 5% for naive CD4, 3.5% to 4% for naive CD8, more than 2% for memory CD4, and 0.35% to 0.5% for memory CD8. Estimated clonotype richness was generally larger for naive than for memory subsets. Rarefaction of sorted-subset datasets indicated incomplete sequencing despite the large sequencing depth. Sampling was restricted to blood, and TCR repertoires in tissue are likely to differ from TCR repertoires in blood. Pairwise subsampling led to the expectation that sequencing depth would affect the degree of clonotype sharing among donors. Clonotypes shared by all four sorted-subset donors showed higher generation probabilities than non-shared clonotypes. The genetic and exposure-history diversity represented was limited by the small number of donors.

The donors were healthy, HIV-negative adults who had no recently reported acute infections or vaccinations. Every donor was a Caucasian adult residing in Nashville, Tennessee, USA. CD4+ T cells were enriched through magnetic negative selection, after which naive cells were positively selected on CD45RA and the remaining negative fraction served as the memory subset. Blood was collected by leukapheresis, and PBMCs were isolated by Ficoll-Histopaque density gradient centrifugation and then cryopreserved in liquid nitrogen vapor phase. Analytical flow cytometry was used to check the purity and quantity of every magnetically sorted T cell population. Genomic DNA was isolated from each sorted fraction and quantified by UV absorbance on a Nanodrop 2000c. Using the deep immunoSEQ assay, TCR CDR3 regions were amplified from genomic DNA by multiplex PCR. Genomic DNA extracted from each cell subset was distributed evenly over all wells of several immunoSEQ 96-well plates, and each plate served as one replicate. Each replicate PCR for sorted subsets received about 210 ng genomic DNA, equal to about 30,000 T cell genomes. Purified libraries were measured with a Qubit 3.0 fluorometer, size-checked on a Bioanalyzer 2100, and measured again with the KAPA Library Quantification kit. Every immunoSEQ 96-well plate was sequenced on a dedicated single-read 150-cycle Illumina NextSeq 550 flow cell. The paper's processing steps were these. Because the immunoSEQ output included only junctional sequences and no quality scores, the filtering could not be the same as the filtering used for full-length reads. Sequences were annotated with PyIR, a Python wrapper for IgBLAST v1.9, using IMGT germline references to assign V/J genes and CDR3. Reads were removed for weak V/J assignments (E-value above 1e-6), missing CDR3, stop codons, out-of-frame junctions, or ambiguous translated residues. V3J clonotypes were defined by identical inferred V gene, J gene, and CDR3 amino acid sequence. Percentage overlap between repertoires was calculated by dividing the number of shared unique clonotypes by the size of the smaller repertoire. Richness of each repertoire was evaluated using RTK rarefaction, the Chao1 estimator, and Recon v2.1 estimates of unobserved clonotypes. Generation probabilities for all TCRbeta clonotypes obtained by the gDNA method from several donors were computed using OLGA. Entries here come from immuneACCESS through TCRdb and include only in-frame sequences with V and J called. Some clones fail to appear in such tables; in the studies checked, an unresolved V gene covers under half of the shortfall, and the cause of the remainder is unknown. Clonal size and the V and J genes are those of that table, whereas D and trimming came from the DNA. The sample contains a few million clones, approximately 93% of them found a single time. 0.35% to 0.5% of the sample goes to the ten largest clones.

The TCR was taken from a man younger than 30 in good health. Some clones in this sample may be carry-over from other donors' samples. The sequenced material came from naive CD4+ T cells from PBMCs. The cell subset or site label corresponds to: CD45RA+ positively selected. The receptor chain draws on TRBV18 and TRBJ2-1; the D segment cannot be called with confidence. DNA sequence: TGTGCCAGCTCAGCCTCAGTCAGCTCCTACAATGAGCAGTTCTTC. It is translated as CASSASVSSYNEQFF.